Each of the 27 T cell receptor beta chains below was sequenced from the same sample in a study of T cells in Graves' hyperthyroidism and ophthalmopathy (dated by TCRdb to the late 2010s). The library came from multiplex PCR. TCRdb records Illumina HiSeq 2000 as the sequencer. The TCR beta CDR3 regions were amplified from the RNA transcripts. A first-round RT-PCR of the TCR CDR3 used the HTBI primer set with the Qiagen OneStep RT-PCR kit. TCRdb reprocessing: public reads trimmed at Q25 with fastp, clones called with MiXCR, in-frame beta chains kept. Each entry is one CDR3 protein sequence, shown with its most common DNA and genes. This sample is represented by 380,000 or so distinct CDR3 sequences; roughly 14% of them were singletons. The ten largest account for around 20% of the sample. Material: blood. The receptor set was obtained from a young man with Graves' hyperthyroidism that later progressed to Graves' ophthalmopathy.

This clonotype has a count of ten or more. The rearrangement joins TRBV20-1 to TRBJ2-1; TRBD1 matches 8 bases. The CDR3 has 16 amino acids. Trimming at V came to 0 bases and at J to 4 bases, leaving 8 bases not matched to a gene. Germline CDR1 is DFQATT and CDR2 is SNEGSKA (reference sequence). The CDR3 is CSAREEGQGIYNEQFF. The CDR3 nucleotides read TGCAGTGCTAGAGAGGAAGGACAGGGTATTTACAATGAGCAGTTCTTC.

This clonotype was counted at least ten times. The chain combines TRBV12-5 with TRBJ1-2, with D hard to call. Trimming left V 0 bases short and J 7 bases short, with 18 bases between. The germline gives CDR1 LGHNT, CDR2 FRNRAP. This CDR3 contains 16 residues. CDR3 nucleotides: TGTGCTAGTGGTTTGGTAGGAAACTCCAGGCGGGCTGGCTACACCTTC. It encodes CASGLVGNSRRAGYTF.

This clonotype was counted only a few times. The chain joins TRBV7-3 to TRBJ2-5, with TRBD1 matching over 8 bases. The CDR3 extends over 15 amino acids. Germline CDR1 reads SGHTA; CDR2 reads FQGTGA. The V segment lost 2 bases and the J segment 4 bases; nucleotides outside the gene matches: 6. In DNA form, the CDR3 reads TGTGCCAGCAGCTTAGCCCTGACAGGGGTAGAGACCCAGTACTTC. The encoded protein is CASSLALTGVETQYF.

This clonotype was observed a few times. This chain links TRBV27 with TRBJ2-7, with D perhaps matching TRBD1 or TRBD2 (5 bases each). The CDR3 consists of 14 residues. Trimming left V 5 bases short and J 4 bases short, with 15 bases between. CDR1 is MNHEY and CDR2 is SMNVEV in the germline V gene (reference sequence). In DNA, the CDR3 is TGTGCCAGCAGTCCAGGGACGTGGGCATACGAGCAGTACTTC. Its protein product is CASSPGTWAYEQYF.

A few counts support this clonotype. The chain carries TRBV5-1 and TRBJ2-3; 9 nucleotides line up with TRBD2. This CDR3 has 17 amino acids. The ends lost 3 bases at V and 0 bases at J; junction bases unmatched: 8. Germline CDR1 SGHRS, CDR2 YFSETQ. This CDR3 is CASSWTGTSSSTDTQYF. The CDR3 coding sequence is TGCGCCAGCAGCTGGACCGGGACTAGCTCTAGCACAGATACGCAGTATTTT.

This clonotype was observed at least ten times. This chain uses TRBV18 with TRBJ1-2, with 7 bases matching TRBD1. Germline V gene sequence: CDR1 KGHSH, CDR2 LQKENI. J gave up 5 bases and V 8 bases, and 8 bases lay outside the gene matches. This CDR3 contains 13 residues. The CDR3 DNA follows: TGTGCCAGCAGTCCCGACAGGGCATATGGCTACACCTTC. Its translation: CASSPDRAYGYTF.

This clonotype was counted between two and nine times. This CDR3 reads CASSGRPSSAYGYTF. CDR3 in DNA: TGTGCCAGCAGCGGAAGACCTTCCAGCGCCTATGGCTACACCTTC. V gene TRBV9 combines with J gene TRBJ1-2; no definite D call. Germline V gene lookup returns CDR1 SGDLS and CDR2 YYNGEE. With 3 bases removed from V and 4 bases from J, the gap between germline ends came to 16 bases. The CDR3 is 15 residues long.

This clonotype was seen at least ten times. The chain is built from TRBV3-1 and TRBJ1-2, with D uncertain. V dropped 1 base and J dropped 4 bases, with 13 bases sitting between them. The CDR3 has 15 amino acids. Germline CDR1 and CDR2: LGHDT and YNNKEL (reference sequence). The CDR3 bases are TGTGCCAGCAGCCAAGTTGGCGGAAGAGGCTATGGCTACACCTTC. Translating it yields CASSQVGGRGYGYTF.

This clonotype has ten or more counts. The chain combines TRBV6-6 with TRBJ1-1, with TRBD1 as a possible D gene (6 bases). Trimming left V 2 bases short and J 4 bases short, with 11 bases between. Germline V gene data show CDR1 as MNHNY and CDR2 as SVGAGI (reference sequence). This CDR3 has 14 amino acids. This CDR3 is CASSYPGQRTEAFF. CDR3 sequence (DNA): TGTGCCAGCAGTTACCCCGGACAGCGCACTGAAGCTTTCTTT.

This clonotype was detected many times. The V and J genes are TRBV5-1 and TRBJ2-5, with D unclear. The CDR3 contains 14 residues. In germline, CDR1 is SGHRS, CDR2 YFSETQ. Trimming cost V 4 bases and J 4 bases, with 14 bases left between them. The CDR3 spells CASSPNGLRETQYF. The CDR3 DNA reads as TGCGCCAGCAGCCCCAACGGTCTGCGAGAGACCCAGTACTTC.

The chain employs TRBV11-3 and TRBJ1-4, with D possibly matching TRBD1 (5 bases). The CDR3 loop spans 13 amino acids. The V end lost 5 bases, the J end lost 12 bases, and 16 bases lay between the germline ends. CDR1 and CDR2 (germline): SGHNT, YENEEA. This CDR3 reads CASSLQHLGELFF. The CDR3 DNA is TGTGCCAGCAGCCTCCAGCACCTAGGGGAACTGTTTTTT. Full variable domain (missing parts from reference TRBV11-3 and TRBJ1-4): EAGVVQSPRYKIIEKKQPVAFWCNPISGHNTLYWYLQNLGQGPELLIRYENEEAVDDSQLPKDRFSAERLKGVDSTLKIQPAELGDSAVYLCASSLQHLGELFFGSGTQLSVL.

Ten or more counts support this clonotype. CDR3 sequence (DNA): TGTGCCAGCAGCTCGATGGAGGATGAGCAGTTCTTC. Amino acids: CASSSMEDEQFF. V is TRBV11-2 and J is TRBJ2-1; a weak D match, TRBD2 (5 bases). The CDR3 has 12 residues. The V gene lost 4 bases and the J gene lost 8 bases, with 9 bases spanning the gap. The germline CDR1 and CDR2 sequences are SGHAT and FQNNGV.

The V and J genes are TRBV5-5 and TRBJ2-7, with 8 positions matching TRBD1. V lost 2 bases and J lost 5; bases outside the gene matches: 9. CDR1 is SGHKS and CDR2 is YYEKEE in the germline V gene (reference sequence). This CDR3 region has 15 residues. CDR3 sequence reads: CASSFLRTGSHEQYF. DNA of the CDR3: TGTGCCAGCAGCTTTTTAAGGACAGGGAGCCACGAGCAGTACTTC.

V usage is TRBV12-3 or TRBV12-4 and J usage is TRBJ2-1, with TRBD1 matching 9 bases. CDR3 length: 17 residues. V dropped 5 bases and J dropped 6; count of bases not matched to a gene: 14. CDR3 protein: CASSTPRRDREFNEQFF. DNA for the CDR3: TGTGCCAGCAGTACACCCCGCCGGGACAGGGAGTTCAATGAGCAGTTCTTC.

The chain is built from TRBV20-1 and TRBJ2-2, with D unresolved. Germline CDR1 is DFQATT and CDR2 is SNEGSKA (reference sequence). This CDR3 contains 14 residues. Trimming removed 3 bases at V and 1 base at J, with 9 bases between. The CDR3 loop is CSASSPGNTGELFF. The CDR3 coding sequence is TGCAGTGCTAGTTCCCCGGGGAACACCGGGGAGCTGTTTTTT.

This clonotype was counted only a few times. V and J are TRBV5-4 and TRBJ2-3, with 14 positions matching TRBD2. The V gene end was trimmed by 6 bases and the J gene end by 6 bases; junction bases not matched to a gene: 3. Germline CDR1 and CDR2: SGHNT and YYREEE (reference sequence). This CDR3 spans 14 amino acids. The CDR3 bases are TGTGCCAGCAAGACTAGCGGGGGGGAGGATACGCAGTATTTT. Translation gives CASKTSGGEDTQYF.

The table lists this clonotype with a few counts. The V and J genes are TRBV4-1 and TRBJ2-7; perhaps D is TRBD1 or TRBD2 (5 bases each). CDR1 and CDR2 (germline): MGHRA, YSYEKL. The CDR3 has 14 residues. The V end lost 3 bases, the J end lost 3 bases, and 12 bases lay between the germline ends. This CDR3 is CASSHPGTYYEQYF. Written as DNA, the CDR3 is TGCGCCAGCAGCCACCCCGGGACCTACTACGAGCAGTACTTC.

This chain uses TRBV7-6 with TRBJ2-2, with 9 bases identical to TRBD2. V lost 6 bases and J lost 7; bases outside the gene matches: 9. Germline V lookup: CDR1 SGHVS, CDR2 FNYEAQ. CDR3 length: 15 residues. The CDR3 coding sequence is TGTGCCAGCAGGGGCTGGCGGGGGGGCCTCGGGGAGCTGTTTTTT. It is translated as CASRGWRGGLGELFF.

This clonotype appeared many times. The chain carries TRBV6-6 and TRBJ1-1; D gene unclear. Trimming cost V 0 bases and J 1 base, with 12 bases left between them. Per germline, CDR1 MNHNY and CDR2 SVGAGI (reference sequence). The CDR3 covers 16 residues. The CDR3 DNA follows: TGTGCCAGCAGTTACTCGTATGGGGTCAGGAACACTGAAGCTTTCTTT. As protein: CASSYSYGVRNTEAFF.

The chain joins TRBV7-8 to TRBJ2-7, with a tentative D call TRBD1 (6 bases). Germline CDR1 is SGHVS and CDR2 is FQNEAQ. Trimming removed 2 bases at V and 0 bases at J, with 11 bases between. This CDR3 spans 15 amino acids. CDR3 sequence reads: CASSLWGTFSYEQYF. The CDR3 DNA sequence: TGTGCCAGCAGCTTATGGGGGACATTCTCCTACGAGCAGTACTTC.

This clonotype was observed a handful of times. This chain uses TRBV10-3 with TRBJ1-2; maybe TRBD1 (5 bases). Germline CDR1 ENHRY, CDR2 SYGVKD. CDR3 length: 15 residues. V was clipped by 6 bases and J by 4 bases, with 18 bases between them. CDR3 in amino acids: CAISREEGMGYGYTF. The CDR3 nucleotides are TGTGCCATCAGCCGAGAGGAGGGGATGGGCTATGGCTACACCTTC.

The rearrangement uses TRBV7-6 and TRBJ1-4; 11 nucleotides line up with TRBD1. The junction had 2 bases not matched to a gene; V was cut back by 6 bases and J by 8 bases. The CDR3 is 13 residues long. CDR1 is SGHVS, CDR2 FNYEAQ, per germline. The CDR3 sequence is CASRRTGGEKLFF. DNA of the CDR3: TGTGCCAGCAGAAGGACAGGGGGCGAAAAACTGTTTTTT.

At least ten counts were recorded for this clonotype. The V and J genes are TRBV12-3 or TRBV12-4 and TRBJ1-5; D unresolved. CDR3 length equals 12 residues. The V gene lost 6 bases and the J gene lost 7 bases, with 10 bases spanning the gap. CDR3 loop: CASREGRQPQHF. The CDR3 DNA reads TGTGCCAGCAGGGAAGGGAGGCAGCCCCAGCATTTT.

This clonotype was detected many times. The genes are TRBV7-6 and TRBJ2-7; D ambiguous. Germline V gene data show CDR1 as SGHVS and CDR2 as FNYEAQ. V was trimmed by 1 base and J by 0 bases, leaving 7 bases between them. The CDR3 is made up of 14 amino acids. CDR3 DNA: TGTGCCAGCAGCTTAGACACTTACTCCTACGAGCAGTACTTC. As protein: CASSLDTYSYEQYF.

This clonotype appeared a few times. The chain recombines TRBV12-5 with TRBJ2-4, with unresolved D. CDR1 and CDR2 (germline): LGHNT, FRNRAP. The ends were cut back, 1 base at V and 8 bases at J, with 9 bases in the middle. This CDR3 has 13 residues. CDR3 sequence reads: CASGLGQRDIQYF. DNA of the CDR3: TGTGCTAGTGGTTTGGGCCAGCGAGACATTCAGTACTTC.

This clonotype was seen many times. The J gene is TRBJ2-2, the V gene TRBV28; no firm D call. Germline CDR1 and CDR2: MDHEN and SYDVKM. V dropped 5 bases and J dropped 5 bases, with 9 bases sitting between them. The CDR3 loop spans 13 amino acids. CDR3 amino acids: CASSEDGTGELFF. The CDR3 nucleotides read TGTGCCAGCAGTGAGGACGGGACCGGGGAGCTGTTTTTT.

In its sample, this clonotype was seen many times. The genes are TRBV28 and TRBJ1-3; tentatively, D is TRBD1 (6 bases). V lost 5 bases to trimming and J lost 3 bases, with 8 bases between them. Germline CDR1 MDHEN, CDR2 SYDVKM. There are 13 residues in the CDR3. The CDR3 nucleotides read TGTGCCAGCAGTCTACAGGGTGGAAACACCATATATTTT. Encoded protein: CASSLQGGNTIYF.